This T cell receptor beta chain was recorded in a study of T-cell memory formation after mild COVID-19. CDR3 length: 11 residues. Germline-derived CDR1 and CDR2 are SQVTM and ANQGSEA. V was cut by 5 bases and J by 4 bases, with 6 bases left in between. Regarding the study as a whole: Some clones that responded were present in memory (sampled pre-infection), which suggests cross-reactive memory joined.

The 5'RACE method, run with constant-segment primers, produced TCR alpha and TCR beta cDNA libraries (carrying sample barcodes and UMIs). From the 5' RACE reads, TCRdb called clonotypes with MiXCR, one entry per CDR3 protein. The repertoire consists of approximately 350,000 distinct CDR3 sequences, with around 28% occurring once and the leading ten covering 13%. In regard to this clonotype: Its target is unknown.

This chain connects TRBV29-1 to TRBJ2-1, with D uncertain. Input material: PBMCs or a T cell subset sorted from them (not recorded which). The clonotype was recovered from an adult woman who had mild COVID-19 (a few samples of this study predate the infection). Cell type and time point are not known. This chain's CDR3 is CSVNGYNEQFF. In DNA, the CDR3 is TGCAGCGTTAACGGATACAATGAGCAGTTCTTC.